The 15 T cell receptor beta chains given below trace back to one sample, sequenced in a study of blood T cell repertoires in COVID-19. This table comes from immunoSEQ multiplex PCR, and its TCRdb copy is limited to in-frame clones, with some not included. The table includes 110,000 or so clones, 70% to 90% detected once. The sequenced sample consisted of peripheral blood. The source of these receptors is a man between 40 and 49 years old with acute or convalescent COVID-19.

This sequence joins TRBV5-1 and TRBJ1-2; 9 nucleotides agree with TRBD1. With V trimmed by 4 bases and J by 6 bases, 10 bases remained unmatched. The CDR3 contains 15 residues. CDR1 is SGHRS and CDR2 is YFSETQ in the germline V gene. The CDR3 DNA is TGCGCCAGCAGCACGCGGACAGGGGCCGGTGATGGCTACACCTTC. Its translation: CASSTRTGAGDGYTF.

The V and J genes are TRBV5-1 and TRBJ2-3; the match to TRBD1 covers 7 bases. The CDR3 is 14 amino acids. Losses at the gene ends were 4 bases for V and 0 bases for J; bases not matched to a gene: 2. Germline V gene data show CDR1 as SGHRS and CDR2 as YFSETQ. The CDR3: CASSLQGSTDTQYF. The CDR3 DNA reads as TGCGCCAGCAGCCTACAGGGGAGCACAGATACGCAGTATTTT.

The rearrangement joins TRBV15 to TRBJ2-4; 8 nucleotides line up with TRBD1. Trimming cost V 1 base and J 8 bases; bases outside gene matches: 7. Germline CDR1 and CDR2: LNHNV and YYDKDF (reference sequence). The CDR3 extends over 15 amino acids. The CDR3, as DNA: TGTGCCACCAGCAGAGCCTCAGGGGGCGTCGACATTCAGTACTTC. Translation gives CATSRASGGVDIQYF.

The chain combines TRBV21-1 with TRBJ1-3; the table's D call, TRBD1, has no DNA check behind it. TRBV21-1 is shown as a pseudogene. This CDR3 has 16 residues. This CDR3 is CASSNYNRRSGNTIYF. As DNA, the CDR3 is TGTGCCAGCAGCAATTATAACAGGCGCTCTGGAAACACCATATATTTT.

V gene TRBV5-4 combines with J gene TRBJ2-3; perhaps TRBD2 as D (5 bases). Per germline, CDR1 SGHNT and CDR2 YYREEE (reference sequence). CDR3 length: 12 amino acids. Deletions cut 5 bases from V and 6 bases from J, with 10 bases between. The CDR3 protein is CASSETGDTQYF. The CDR3 DNA follows: TGTGCCAGCAGTGAGACGGGGGATACGCAGTATTTT. Filled out from reference TRBV5-4 and TRBJ2-3, the complete variable domain reads ETGVTQSPTHLIKTRGQQVTLRCSSQSGHNTVSWYQQALGQGPQFIFQYYREEENGRGNFPPRFSGLQFPNYSSELNVNALELDDSALYLCASSETGDTQYFGPGTRLTVL.

The CDR3 DNA reads TGTGCCAGCCAGGGGTACCGTGCCCCCTCTGGAAACACCATATATTTT. Translating gives CASQGYRAPSGNTIYF. V usage is TRBV11-2 and J usage is TRBJ1-3, with D perhaps TRBD1 (6 bases). CDR3 length equals 16 residues. Between the trimmed V and J ends, which lost 8 bases and 0 bases, there was a span of 17 bases. The germline gives CDR1 SGHAT, CDR2 FQNNGV.

The J gene is TRBJ1-1, the V gene TRBV4-1; perhaps TRBD1 as D (5 bases). CDR1 MGHRA and CDR2 YSYEKL come from the germline V gene. Deletions cut 3 bases from V and 5 bases from J, with 19 bases between. The CDR3 spans 16 residues. DNA of the CDR3: TGCGCCAGCAGCCAGGGTTCCCGGGGGTGGGGGACTGAAGCTTTCTTT. Translated: CASSQGSRGWGTEAFF.

CDR3 sequence reads: CASSLAPRGNLDTQYF. The CDR3 DNA reads TGTGCCAGCAGCTTAGCCCCCCGGGGGAACCTAGATACGCAGTATTTT. The chain combines TRBV13 with TRBJ2-3, with a possible D match to TRBD2 (6 bases). The germline V gene has CDR1 PRHDT and CDR2 FYEKMQ (reference sequence). The CDR3 covers 16 residues. Trimming took 1 base from V and 5 from J, leaving 16 bases between them. The entire variable domain, with the rest obtained from reference TRBV13 and TRBJ2-3, is as follows: AAGVIQSPRHLIKEKRETATLKCYPIPRHDTVYWYQQGPGQDPQFLISFYEKMQSDKGSIPDRFSAQQFSDYHSELNMSSLELGDSALYFCASSLAPRGNLDTQYFGPGTRLTVL.

The genes are TRBV21-1 and TRBJ1-3. TRBV21-1 is given as a pseudogene. CDR3 size: 12 residues. In nucleotides, the CDR3 is TGTGCCACCCACTACGTCGGAAACACCATATATTTT. Residues: CATHYVGNTIYF.

The chain joins TRBV2 to TRBJ2-3; a weak D match, TRBD2 (5 bases). The CDR3 is 14 residues long. V shed 2 bases and J shed 4 bases, with 10 bases lying between them. Germline V gene sequence: CDR1 SNHLY, CDR2 FYNNEI. CDR3 protein: CASSESGSPDTQYF. CDR3 sequence (DNA): TGTGCCAGCAGTGAATCGGGGTCACCAGATACGCAGTATTTT.

The rearrangement links TRBV6-5 to TRBJ2-7; tentative D call: TRBD2 (6 bases). Trimming took off 4 bases at V and 0 bases at J, with 16 bases between the two ends. CDR3 length: 16 amino acids. Germline V gene lookup returns CDR1 MNHEY and CDR2 SVGAGI. This CDR3 is CASSLVRVGGSYEQYF. The CDR3 DNA reads TGTGCCAGCAGTTTGGTACGAGTGGGAGGCTCCTACGAGCAGTACTTC.

This clone has only one observation. This chain joins TRBV7-9 and TRBJ2-7, with 9 positions matching TRBD1. Trimming removed 4 bases from V and 6 bases from J; junction bases left unmatched: 10. The CDR3 runs to 15 residues. The V gene's germline CDR1 is SEHNR and CDR2 FQNEAQ (reference sequence). CDR3 in DNA: TGTGCCAGCAGCTCTCAATGGACAGGGGAATCCGAGCAGTACTTC. Encoded protein: CASSSQWTGESEQYF.

This rearrangement joins TRBV3-1 (or the pseudogene TRBV3-2) to TRBJ2-3, with a tentative D call TRBD2 (6 bases). With 0 bases removed from V and 8 bases from J, the gap between germline ends came to 15 bases. Germline V gives CDR1 LGHDT, CDR2 YNNKEL (reference sequence). The CDR3 contains 15 residues. The CDR3 reads CASSQDALRRGTQYF. The CDR3 region has the DNA TGTGCCAGCAGCCAAGATGCGCTCCGGAGGGGTACGCAGTATTTT.

The rearrangement uses TRBV18 and TRBJ2-2, with D possibly TRBD2 on 5 matching bases. V was cut by 4 bases and J by 6 bases, with 15 bases left in between. Germline CDR1 KGHSH, CDR2 LQKENI. CDR3 size: 15 residues. The CDR3 DNA is TGTGCCAGCTCACTCGACTATCAGGCGGCCGGGGAGCTGTTTTTT. Translating gives CASSLDYQAAGELFF.

The V call is TRBV5-1, the J call TRBJ1-2; 7 bases agree with TRBD1. CDR3 length: 14 amino acids. After removal of 5 bases from V and 8 bases from J, the junction contained 12 bases not matched to a gene. The germline V gene has CDR1 SGHRS and CDR2 YFSETQ. DNA for the CDR3: TGCGCCAGCAGTTGGGACAGCTCCTCGGGGGGCTACACCTTC. Translating it yields CASSWDSSSGGYTF. The full variable domain, its missing parts supplied by reference TRBV5-1 and TRBJ1-2, is KAGVTQTPRYLIKTRGQQVTLSCSPISGHRSVSWYQQTPGQGLQFLFEYFSETQRNKGNFPGRFSGRQFSNSRSEMNVSTLELGDSALYLCASSWDSSSGGYTFGSGTRLTVV.